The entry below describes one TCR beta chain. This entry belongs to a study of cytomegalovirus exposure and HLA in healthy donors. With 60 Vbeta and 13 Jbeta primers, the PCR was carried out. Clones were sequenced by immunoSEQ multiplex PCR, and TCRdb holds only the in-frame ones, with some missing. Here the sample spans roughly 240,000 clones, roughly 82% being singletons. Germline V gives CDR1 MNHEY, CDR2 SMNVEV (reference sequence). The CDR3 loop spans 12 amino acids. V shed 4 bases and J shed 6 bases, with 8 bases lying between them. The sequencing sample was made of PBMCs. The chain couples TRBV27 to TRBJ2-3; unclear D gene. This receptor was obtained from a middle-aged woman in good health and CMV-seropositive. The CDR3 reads CASSSLDDTQYF. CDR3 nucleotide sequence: TGTGCCAGCAGTTCTCTAGATGATACGCAGTATTTT.